This T cell receptor (beta chain) was identified in a study of T cells after yellow fever vaccination. Points from the study as a whole: Most clones from primary vaccination were detected again post-booster (just over 95% CD4, 88% CD8). Contamination of FACS-sorted repertoires by abundant clonotypes from the bulk population could occur. A faster peak, day 5 versus 15, was reached by the weaker secondary response.

Remarks on this clonotype: The antigen is not known.

TCR cDNA was made by 5'RACE template switching, adding a universal primer site and UMIs. A single record per CDR3 protein comes from TCRdb applying MiXCR to the 5' RACE reads. The sample carries just over 250,000 distinct CDR3 sequences, about 5.2% recorded once. Germline CDR1 is SGHRS and CDR2 is YFSETQ. The CDR3 extends over 14 amino acids. Unmatched junction bases numbered 3, after V lost 7 bases and J lost 0 bases. The J gene is TRBJ2-1, the V gene TRBV5-1, with 8 bases that match TRBD2. The sequence was collected from a man aged 18-30 years who received the YFV17D yellow fever vaccine. This material consisted of CD4+ T cells sorted from PBMCs, taken on the day of the yellow fever booster vaccination. CDR3 amino acids: CASVAGGSYNEQFF. In DNA form, the CDR3 reads TGCGCCAGCGTCGCGGGGGGCTCCTACAATGAGCAGTTCTTC.